This T cell receptor (beta chain) was sequenced during a study of neurological immune-mediated disorders. This sample's time point: longitudinal time-point 2. This clonotype has at least ten counts. Germline loops: CDR1 SGHRS, CDR2 YFSETQ. CDR3 length: 14 residues. V was pared by 4 bases and J by 5 bases, with 15 bases between. Synthesis of cDNA was carried out by template-switch 5'RACE. The reaction used 10-nucleotide random UMIs. TCRdb analysed the 5' RACE reads with MiXCR anew, one entry per CDR3 protein. The sample lists over 55,000 distinct CDR3 sequences, less than 10% occurring once. The sequencing sample was made of PBMCs. The chain couples TRBV5-1 to TRBJ2-5; D is perhaps TRBD2 (6 bases). This receptor was identified in a man under 40 in good health. CDR3 in amino acids: CASSLEGMGETQYF. Here the CDR3 DNA reads TGCGCCAGCAGCCTGGAGGGGATGGGGGAGACCCAGTACTTC.